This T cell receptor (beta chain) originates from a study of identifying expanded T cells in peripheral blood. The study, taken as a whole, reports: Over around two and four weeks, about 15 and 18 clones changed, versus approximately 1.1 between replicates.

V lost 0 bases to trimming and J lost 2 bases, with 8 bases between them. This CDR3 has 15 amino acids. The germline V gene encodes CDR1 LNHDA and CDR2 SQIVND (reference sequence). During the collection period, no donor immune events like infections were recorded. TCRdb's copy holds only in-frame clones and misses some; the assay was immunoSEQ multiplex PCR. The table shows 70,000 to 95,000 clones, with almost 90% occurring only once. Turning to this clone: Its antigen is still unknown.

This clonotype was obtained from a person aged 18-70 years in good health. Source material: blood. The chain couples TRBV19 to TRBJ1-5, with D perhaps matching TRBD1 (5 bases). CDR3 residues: CASSIDRGGNQPQHF. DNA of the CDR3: TGTGCCAGTAGTATAGATCGGGGGGGCAATCAGCCCCAGCATTTT.